The 3 T cell receptor beta chains in this list originate from one sample, sequenced in a study of T cells after yellow fever vaccination. Each CDR3 protein gets one entry after TCRdb re-called the 5' RACE reads with MiXCR. The table includes more than 300,000 distinct CDR3 sequences, around 6.8% detected once. The sample in question was PBMCs, obtained roughly 47 days after the first yellow fever vaccination. The source of these receptors is a man aged 18 to 35 who received the YFV17D yellow fever vaccine.

The chain employs TRBV6-2 or TRBV6-3 and TRBJ2-7; the D gene is possibly TRBD1 (6 bases). There are 15 residues in the CDR3. V lost 0 bases and J lost 7, with 16 bases in between. The germline CDR1 and CDR2 sequences are MNHEY and SVGEGT. The CDR3 reads CASSYSVVRGWEQYV. In DNA form, the CDR3 reads TGTGCCAGCAGTTACTCTGTCGTCAGGGGTTGGGAGCAGTACGTC.

The V call is TRBV3-1, the J call TRBJ2-3; no definite D call. Trimming left V 3 bases short and J 13 bases short, with 11 bases between. Germline CDR1 and CDR2: LGHDT and YNNKEL (reference sequence). This CDR3 comprises 11 residues. CDR3 DNA: TGTGCCAGCAGCCAGTTGACCGAGAAGTATTTT. Its protein product is CASSQLTEKYF.

The table lists this clonotype with many counts. The gene calls are TRBV9 and TRBJ2-3; 10 bases line up with TRBD2. The germline V gene encodes CDR1 SGDLS and CDR2 YYNGEE. V shed 8 bases, J shed 5 bases, and the junction held 8 bases outside the gene matches. This CDR3 spans 14 amino acids. CDR3 DNA sequence: TGTGCCAGTAGGAGCGGGGGGGCTTTAGATACGCAGTATTTT. Translating gives CASRSGGALDTQYF.